Listed below are T cell receptor beta chains from one sample, sequenced in a study of T cells in Graves' hyperthyroidism and ophthalmopathy. TCRdb analysed the multiplex PCR reads with MiXCR anew, one entry per CDR3 protein. The repertoire includes more than 650,000 distinct CDR3 sequences, 12% to 15% of them detected once, and roughly a tenth sits in the top ten. Material for sequencing was blood. The origin of the receptors is a young woman with Graves' hyperthyroidism. Both conserved end residues are part of each CDR3. A D gene is named only where the DNA matches it firmly. Rows give clone size only sometimes, using once, few, many, or a class for an expanded clone.

d_call	clone_size	v_call	j_call	cdr3_nt	cdr3_aa
.	.	TRBV15	TRBJ2-7	TGTGCCACCAGCAGAGGCCCCGGGGGTTTTGACTACGAGCAGTACTTC	CATSRGPGGFDYEQYF
.	few	TRBV27	TRBJ1-5	TGTGCCAGCAGTTTATCGGGTAGGCTCAATCAGCCCCAGCATTTT	CASSLSGRLNQPQHF
.	.	TRBV9	TRBJ2-1	TGTGCCAGCAGCGTAGGAGGGCGGTCTAATGAGCAGTTCTTC	CASSVGGRSNEQFF
TRBD1	.	TRBV12-3/TRBV12-4	TRBJ1-1	TGTGCCAGCAGCCGAGGGACAGGGTTCATGAACACTGAAGCTTTCTTT	CASSRGTGFMNTEAFF
.	.	TRBV6-2/TRBV6-3	TRBJ2-2	TGTGCCAGCAGTTACGGGCAGGGGAGGATCCGGGAGCTGTTTTTT	CASSYGQGRIRELFF
.	few	TRBV7-8	TRBJ2-4	TGTGCCAGCAGTCGCGGGGGCTCCAAGGCGGACATTCAGTACTTC	CASSRGGSKADIQYF
TRBD2	many	TRBV15	TRBJ2-1	TGTGCCACCAGCGACCTAGCGGGAGGATACAATGAGCAGTTCTTC	CATSDLAGGYNEQFF
.	many	TRBV30	TRBJ2-1	TGTGCCTGGAAGGTAGGGGGGAACTACAATGAGCAGTTCTTC	CAWKVGGNYNEQFF
.	.	TRBV24-1	TRBJ2-1	TGTGCCACCTCTGGAGGGAGGTACAATGAGCAGTTCTTC	CATSGGRYNEQFF
.	.	TRBV7-9	TRBJ1-1	TGTGCCAGCAGCTTAGAGGGACACCCGAACACTGAAGCTTTCTTT	CASSLEGHPNTEAFF
TRBD2	many	TRBV6-1	TRBJ2-1	TGTGCCAGCACTCGACTAGCGGAACAACGGCATGAGCAGTTCTTC	CASTRLAEQRHEQFF
TRBD2	few	TRBV19	TRBJ2-2	TGTGCCAGTAGGAAGGGAAGGTCAAGCGGGAGTAACACCGGGGAGCTGTTTTTT	CASRKGRSSGSNTGELFF
.	many	TRBV6-5	TRBJ2-5	TGTGCCAGCAGTTACTCACCCATACAAGAGACCCAGTACTTC	CASSYSPIQETQYF
.	few	TRBV13	TRBJ2-5	TGTGCCAGCAGCTTTGTGGAAGAGACCCAGTACTTC	CASSFVEETQYF
.	many	TRBV6-1	TRBJ1-1	TGTGCCAGCAGTACGGGATTCACTGAAGCTTTCTTT	CASSTGFTEAFF
.	few	TRBV9	TRBJ2-3	TGTGCCAGCAGCCCTGGTGGCGGTAGCACAGATACGCAGTATTTT	CASSPGGGSTDTQYF
TRBD2	many	TRBV20-1	TRBJ2-1	TGCAGTGCTAGATCTAGCGGGAGGGGCTCCTACAATGAGCAGTTCTTC	CSARSSGRGSYNEQFF
TRBD2	.	TRBV6-1	TRBJ2-7	TGTGCCAGCAAGCGGGACCGCACCTACGAGCAGTACTTC	CASKRDRTYEQYF
TRBD2	many	TRBV20-1	TRBJ2-2	TGCAGTGCTAGAGATCGGGGGGGCGCCGGGGAGCTGTTTTTT	CSARDRGGAGELFF
TRBD2	.	TRBV29-1	TRBJ2-5	TGCAGCGTTGGGTTGGGGGGAGGGATAGACCTGAGGGGCTACGAGACCCAGTACTTC	CSVGLGGGIDLRGYETQYF
.	.	TRBV6-6	TRBJ1-5	TGTGCCAGCAGTTACTCGGGGGGCTTAGGTCAGCCCCAGCATTTT	CASSYSGGLGQPQHF
TRBD2	.	TRBV13	TRBJ2-3	TGTGCCAGCAGCCCGCAGACTAGCGGGAGGGCAGATACGCAGTATTTT	CASSPQTSGRADTQYF
.	many	TRBV7-3	TRBJ2-3	TGTGCCAGCAGCCGCGGCCCCTCCACAGATACGCAGTATTTT	CASSRGPSTDTQYF
.	few	TRBV10-3	TRBJ2-1	TGTGCCATCAGTGAGGCAGGGAGGAGCTCCTACAATGAGCAGTTCTTC	CAISEAGRSSYNEQFF
.	.	TRBV7-9	TRBJ2-1	TGTGCCAGCAGCTTAGCCTCTCCCTACGAGCAGTTCTTC	CASSLASPYEQFF
.	few	TRBV6-9	TRBJ2-1	TGTGCCAGCAGTTACACCGGGGGCCCCTACAATGAGCAGTTCTTC	CASSYTGGPYNEQFF
TRBD1	many	TRBV12-3/TRBV12-4	TRBJ2-5	TGTGCCAGCAGCCCCCCCAGGGGGTACCAAGAGACCCAGTACTTC	CASSPPRGYQETQYF
.	few	TRBV7-8	TRBJ2-5	TGTGCCGGAGGGGGTCTGGAGGTAGCAGAGACCCAGTACTTC	CAGGGLEVAETQYF
.	few	TRBV25-1	TRBJ2-1	TGTGCCAGCAGTGAATTGGACGGAAGCTCCTACAATGAGCAGTTCTTC	CASSELDGSSYNEQFF
TRBD2	few	TRBV27	TRBJ2-7	TGTGCCAGCAGTTCTCTAGCGGGAGGGGCCCACGAGCAGTACTTC	CASSSLAGGAHEQYF
TRBD2	.	TRBV29-1	TRBJ2-7	TGCAGCGTGGGGGTAGCGGGTAGCTCCTACGAGCAGTACTTC	CSVGVAGSSYEQYF
TRBD1	.	TRBV29-1	TRBJ2-3	TGCAGCGTTGATCGGGGACAGGGCCCCACAGATACGCAGTATTTT	CSVDRGQGPTDTQYF
.	few	TRBV7-2	TRBJ1-6	TGTGCCAGCAGCATCAGGGCTTCACCCCTCCACTTT	CASSIRASPLHF
.	few	TRBV10-3	TRBJ1-1	TGTGCCATCAGTGAGTCTTGGGTGAACACTGAAGCTTTCTTT	CAISESWVNTEAFF
.	few	TRBV19	TRBJ1-2	TGTGCCAGTAGTTATATGCGATGGCGAGAGCGCGGCTACACCTTC	CASSYMRWRERGYTF
TRBD2	few	TRBV2	TRBJ2-7	TGTGCCAGCAGCTTTAGCGGGAATCTTGCCGAGCAGTACTTC	CASSFSGNLAEQYF
.	many	TRBV13	TRBJ2-7	TGTGCCAGCAGCTTAGTGAAGGCGGGCTCCTACGAGCAGTACTTC	CASSLVKAGSYEQYF
.	many	TRBV7-9	TRBJ1-1	TGTGCCAGCAGCTTAGCAGGGGGGAGGGGGGACACTGAAGCTTTCTTT	CASSLAGGRGDTEAFF
TRBD1	few	TRBV20-1	TRBJ2-7	TGCAGTGCCCCCGGGACAGGCACCTACGAGCAGTACTTC	CSAPGTGTYEQYF
.	many	TRBV4-1	TRBJ2-1	TGCGCCAGCAGCCAAGGGTCAGGGGTTGGTGAGCAGTTCTTC	CASSQGSGVGEQFF
TRBD1	few	TRBV9	TRBJ2-1	TGTGCCAGCAGCGTAAGTCAGGGAGGACAGGGATTTTACAATGAGCAGTTCTTC	CASSVSQGGQGFYNEQFF
TRBD1	few	TRBV27	TRBJ2-5	TGTGCCAGCAGTTTATTTGCAGGGGGCTCGACGGAGACCCAGTACTTC	CASSLFAGGSTETQYF
.	many	TRBV24-1	TRBJ2-5	TGTGCCACCAGTGATTTGAGCGGCGGCAGACCCCAAGAGACCCAGTACTTC	CATSDLSGGRPQETQYF
.	few	TRBV28	TRBJ2-7	TGTGCCAGCAGTCAGGGGGGAGGCGGGAGAGCCGAGCAGTACTTC	CASSQGGGGRAEQYF
.	.	TRBV2	TRBJ2-2	TGTGCCAGCTCGACACCGACGAACACCGGGGAGCTGTTTTTT	CASSTPTNTGELFF